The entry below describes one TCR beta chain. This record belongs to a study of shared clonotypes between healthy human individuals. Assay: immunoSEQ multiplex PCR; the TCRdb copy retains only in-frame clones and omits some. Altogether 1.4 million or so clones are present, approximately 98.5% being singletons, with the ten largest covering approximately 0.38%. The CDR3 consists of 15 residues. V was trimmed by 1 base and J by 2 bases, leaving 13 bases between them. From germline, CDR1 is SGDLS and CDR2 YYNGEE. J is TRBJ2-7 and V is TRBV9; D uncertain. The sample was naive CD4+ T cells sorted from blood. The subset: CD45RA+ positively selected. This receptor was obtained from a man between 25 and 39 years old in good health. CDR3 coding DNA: TGTGCCAGCAGCGTACCGACTGCCACTCCCTACGAGCAGTACTTC. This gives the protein CASSVPTATPYEQYF.